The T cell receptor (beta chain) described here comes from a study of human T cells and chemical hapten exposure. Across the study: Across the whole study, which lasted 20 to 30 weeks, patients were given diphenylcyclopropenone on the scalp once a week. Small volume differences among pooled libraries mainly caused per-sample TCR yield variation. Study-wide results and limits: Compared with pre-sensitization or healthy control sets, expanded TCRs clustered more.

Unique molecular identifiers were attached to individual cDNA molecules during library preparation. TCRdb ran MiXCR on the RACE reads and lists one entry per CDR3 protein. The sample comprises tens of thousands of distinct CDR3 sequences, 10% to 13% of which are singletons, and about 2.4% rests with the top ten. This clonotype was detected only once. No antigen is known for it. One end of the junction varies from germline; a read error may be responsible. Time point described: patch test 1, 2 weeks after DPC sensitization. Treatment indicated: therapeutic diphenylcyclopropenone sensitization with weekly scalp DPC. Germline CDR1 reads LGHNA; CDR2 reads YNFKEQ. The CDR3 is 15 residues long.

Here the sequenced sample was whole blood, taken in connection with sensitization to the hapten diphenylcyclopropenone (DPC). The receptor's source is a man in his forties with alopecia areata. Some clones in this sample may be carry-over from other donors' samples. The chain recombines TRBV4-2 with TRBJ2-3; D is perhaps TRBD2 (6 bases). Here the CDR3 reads CASNQDSRGTDTQYF. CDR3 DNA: TGTGCCAGCAACCAAGACTCCCGGGGGACAGATACGCAGTATTTT.